What follows are 22 T cell receptor beta chains derived from one specimen sequenced in a study of PD-1 blockade in classical Hodgkin lymphoma. After autologous stem cell transplantation all patients relapsed, and prior brentuximab vedotin exposure differed between cohorts. Clones were sequenced by immunoSEQ multiplex PCR, and TCRdb holds only the in-frame ones, with some missing. The table has about 54,000 clones, under 95% seen once. The sample in question was peripheral blood mononuclear cells (PBMCs), obtained before the second cycle of nivolumab. These receptors all stem from a human donor with classical Hodgkin lymphoma.

CDR3: CASEGSGSAYEQYF. CDR3 DNA: TGTGCCAGCGAAGGGAGCGGGAGCGCCTACGAGCAGTACTTC. The rearrangement links TRBV7-9 to TRBJ2-7; 8 positions match TRBD2. This CDR3 has 14 residues. In germline, CDR1 is SEHNR, CDR2 FQNEAQ (reference sequence). V shed 8 bases, J shed 2 bases, and the junction held 8 bases outside the gene matches.

This clone was seen a single time. The chain couples TRBV4-1 to TRBJ1-2, with D maybe TRBD1 (6 bases). The V end was cut by 4 bases, the J end by 6 bases, with 12 bases between. This CDR3 spans 13 amino acids. Germline-derived CDR1 and CDR2 are MGHRA and YSYEKL. The CDR3: CASSPEDRHGYTF. CDR3 DNA sequence: TGCGCCAGCAGCCCAGAGGACAGACATGGCTACACCTTC.

The V gene is TRBV19, the J gene TRBJ2-1; TRBD2 aligns across 8 bases. V was pared by 4 bases and J by 9 bases, with 11 bases of the junction left unmatched. From germline, CDR1 is LNHDA and CDR2 SQIVND (reference sequence). The CDR3 sequence is 15 residues long. The CDR3 spells CASSRGGRIFGEQFF. CDR3 coding DNA: TGTGCCAGTAGTAGGGGCGGGAGGATATTCGGTGAGCAGTTCTTC. Complete variable domain (other parts from reference TRBV19 and TRBJ2-1): DGGITQSPKYLFRKEGQNVTLSCEQNLNHDAMYWYRQDPGQGLRLIYYSQIVNDFQKGDIAEGYSVSREKKESFPLTVTSAQKNPTAFYLCASSRGGRIFGEQFFGPGTRLTVL.

The CDR3 nucleotides are TGTGCCAGCAGCCCCCTCGGACTAGCGCTAAGCACAGATACGCAGTATTTT. Translated: CASSPLGLALSTDTQYF. The chain couples TRBV7-3 to TRBJ2-3; 9 nucleotides agree with TRBD2. This CDR3 has 17 residues. The J segment lost 0 bases and the V segment lost 5 bases, leaving 9 bases of the junction unmatched. CDR1 SGHTA and CDR2 FQGTGA come from the germline V gene.

The chain employs TRBV2 and TRBJ1-2, with D tentatively TRBD1 (6 bases). Per the germline V gene, CDR1 is SNHLY and CDR2 is FYNNEI. Trimming left V 5 bases short and J 4 bases short, with 17 bases between. The CDR3 runs 15 residues. CDR3 sequence reads: CASSPLIQGIYGYTF. In DNA, the CDR3 is TGTGCCAGCAGTCCACTTATACAGGGAATCTATGGCTACACCTTC.

Worth noting for this clone: Compared with germline, one end of the junction differs, possibly owing to a read error. The V and J genes are TRBV6-1 and TRBJ2-4; 8 positions agree with TRBD1. Per germline, CDR1 MNHNS and CDR2 SASEGT. The CDR3 loop spans 13 amino acids. The CDR3 sequence: CASSDNYDRGRKF. DNA for the CDR3: TGTGCCAGCAGCGACAATTACGACAGGGGTAGGAAATTC.

This clone was recorded once. The chain uses TRBV19 and TRBJ2-1; TRBD2 matches at 8 bases. CDR3 length equals 15 residues. Germline values: CDR1 LNHDA, CDR2 SQIVND (reference sequence). J gave up 10 bases and V 0 bases, and 8 bases lay outside the gene matches. The CDR3 sequence: CASSIDQRGTREQFF. CDR3 nucleotides: TGTGCCAGTAGTATAGACCAGCGGGGGACCCGAGAGCAGTTCTTC.

The CDR3, as DNA: TGTGCCTGGGCTACTTCTTCACAGCAGCCCCAGCATTTT. The encoded protein is CAWATSSQQPQHF. This rearrangement joins TRBV30 to TRBJ1-5; D uncertain. Germline V lookup: CDR1 GTSNPN, CDR2 SVGIG (reference sequence). Deletions cut 5 bases from V and 7 bases from J, with 15 bases between. This CDR3 spans 13 amino acids.

This sequence joins TRBV12-5 and TRBJ2-5; TRBD2 aligns across 8 bases. CDR3 length: 15 residues. The germline gives CDR1 LGHNT, CDR2 FRNRAP. Losses at the gene ends were 5 bases for V and 4 bases for J; bases not matched to a gene: 9. CDR3 bases: TGTGCTAGTGGTACGACCTTCGCGGGAGGAGAGACCCAGTACTTC. As protein: CASGTTFAGGETQYF. The full variable domain, with the rest looked up from reference TRBV12-5 and TRBJ2-5, is DARVTQTPRHKVTEMGQEVTMRCQPILGHNTVFWYRQTMMQGLELLAYFRNRAPLDDSGMPKDRFSAEMPDATLATLKIQPSEPRDSAVYFCASGTTFAGGETQYFGPGTRLLVL.

In this sample, this clone turned up a few times. The rearrangement joins TRBV6-1 to TRBJ2-7; maybe TRBD1 (5 bases). This CDR3 comprises 14 residues. Germline CDR1 and CDR2: MNHNS and SASEGT. With 2 bases removed from V and 4 bases from J, the gap between germline ends came to 12 bases. CDR3 sequence reads: CASSERGKGYEQYF. CDR3 bases: TGTGCCAGCAGTGAAAGGGGTAAGGGGTACGAGCAGTACTTC.

The chain employs TRBV28 and TRBJ2-1; no clear D gene. Between the trimmed V and J ends, which lost 11 bases and 7 bases, there was a span of 21 bases. The germline V gene encodes CDR1 MDHEN and CDR2 SYDVKM. The CDR3 has 14 residues. The CDR3 spells CAVRATPPTNEQFF. The CDR3 nucleotides are TGTGCCGTCCGGGCTACGCCCCCCACAAATGAGCAGTTCTTC.

The chain uses TRBV9 and TRBJ1-2, with 9 bases identical to TRBD1. Trimming removed 6 bases from V and 4 bases from J; junction bases left unmatched: 10. Germline CDR1 and CDR2: SGDLS and YYNGEE. This CDR3 is 15 amino acids long. In DNA, the CDR3 is TGTGCCAGCAACCAGGGGACAGGGCTCAGCTATGGCTACACCTTC. This codes for CASNQGTGLSYGYTF.

This clone is a singleton in its sample. The V call is TRBV7-6, the J call TRBJ2-2; 11 positions match TRBD2. Germline V gene lookup returns CDR1 SGHVS and CDR2 FNYEAQ. Trimming removed 6 bases from V and 3 bases from J; junction bases left unmatched: 6. There are 16 residues in the CDR3. Here the CDR3 reads CASSFGLAGDTGELFF. The CDR3 nucleotides read TGTGCCAGCAGTTTCGGACTAGCGGGCGACACCGGGGAGCTGTTTTTT. The variable domain in full, with the rest retrieved from reference TRBV7-6 and TRBJ2-2, is GAGVSQSPRYKVTKRGQDVALRCDPISGHVSLYWYRQALGQGPEFLTYFNYEAQQDKSGLPNDRFSAERPEGSISTLTIQRTEQRDSAMYRCASSFGLAGDTGELFFGEGSRLTVL.

The rearrangement joins TRBV7-9 to TRBJ1-4; D is ambiguous. The ends were cut back, 5 bases at V and 6 bases at J, with 16 bases in the middle. This CDR3 contains 15 residues. CDR1 and CDR2 from the germline V gene are SEHNR and FQNEAQ (reference sequence). The CDR3 nucleotides are TGTGCCAGCAGCGAAGAGGGTAGCGTCGATGAAAAACTGTTTTTT. Translating gives CASSEEGSVDEKLFF.

A single count supports this clone. The genes are TRBV6-5 and TRBJ2-2, with TRBD2 identical over 7 bases. Per germline, CDR1 MNHEY and CDR2 SVGAGI. Trimming took 9 bases from V and 1 from J; bases not matched to a gene: 5. The CDR3 covers 14 residues. The CDR3 here is CASRTGGNTGELFF. CDR3 bases: TGTGCCAGTCGGACGGGGGGGAACACCGGGGAGCTGTTTTTT.

The J gene is TRBJ2-1, the V gene TRBV29-1, with unresolved D. The V end was cut by 7 bases, the J end by 3 bases, with 22 bases between. Germline CDR1 is SQVTM and CDR2 is ANQGSEA. The CDR3 loop spans 16 amino acids. CDR3 amino acids: CSAPQTLGPIYNEQFF. The CDR3 DNA follows: TGCAGCGCACCGCAAACCCTCGGACCGATCTACAATGAGCAGTTCTTC.

The chain combines TRBV6-4 with TRBJ1-6; D ambiguous. Germline CDR1 reads MRHNA; CDR2 reads SNTAGT. The CDR3 runs 16 residues. V was pared by 6 bases and J by 6 bases, with 18 bases between. CDR3 region: CASRPHPRSGNSPLHF. The CDR3 DNA follows: TGTGCCAGCAGGCCCCACCCCCGGTCAGGTAATTCACCCCTCCACTTT.

The chain links TRBV6-1 to TRBJ1-3, with D hard to call. The CDR3 has 14 amino acids. The germline V gene has CDR1 MNHNS and CDR2 SASEGT. V dropped 1 base and J dropped 3 bases, with 7 bases sitting between them. CDR3 amino acids: CASSEDRYGNTIYF. The DNA for the CDR3 is TGTGCCAGCAGTGAAGATAGGTATGGAAACACCATATATTTT.

The chain carries TRBV2 and TRBJ1-1; D call uncertain. CDR3 length equals 13 residues. Germline values: CDR1 SNHLY, CDR2 FYNNEI. Trimming cost V 2 bases and J 3 bases, with 7 bases left between them. CDR3 in amino acids: CASSERGYTEAFF. The CDR3 DNA follows: TGTGCCAGCAGTGAACGAGGGTACACTGAAGCTTTCTTT.

The rearrangement links TRBV2 to TRBJ2-5; 12 bases align to TRBD2. CDR1 and CDR2 (germline): SNHLY, FYNNEI. This CDR3 has 16 residues. V shed 6 bases and J 5 bases; nucleotides not matched to a gene: 10. As DNA, the CDR3 is TGTGCCAGCAGGCTAGCGGGGGGGCCGTTGAAGGAGACCCAGTACTTC. It is translated as CASRLAGGPLKETQYF.

The chain uses TRBV30 and TRBJ1-3; D is uncertain. Deletions cut 3 bases from V and 4 bases from J, with 13 bases between. Germline V CDR1 and CDR2: GTSNPN, SVGIG (reference sequence). CDR3 size: 14 residues. CDR3 protein: CAWSPAWKGNTIYF. The CDR3 coding sequence is TGTGCCTGGAGCCCCGCGTGGAAGGGAAACACCATATATTTT.

The V call is TRBV18, the J call TRBJ1-1; D is uncertain. The CDR3 is made up of 14 amino acids. Between the trimmed V and J ends, which lost 5 bases and 1 base, there was a span of 11 bases. Germline V gene sequence: CDR1 KGHSH, CDR2 LQKENI. The CDR3 loop is CASSGSIANTEAFF. The CDR3 DNA is TGTGCCAGCTCAGGTTCTATAGCGAACACTGAAGCTTTCTTT. Supplemented by reference TRBV18 and TRBJ1-1, the full variable domain reads NAGVMQNPRHLVRRRGQEARLRCSPMKGHSHVYWYRQLPEEGLKFMVYLQKENIIDESGMPKERFSAEFPKEGPSILRIQQVVRGDSAAYFCASSGSIANTEAFFGQGTRLTVV.